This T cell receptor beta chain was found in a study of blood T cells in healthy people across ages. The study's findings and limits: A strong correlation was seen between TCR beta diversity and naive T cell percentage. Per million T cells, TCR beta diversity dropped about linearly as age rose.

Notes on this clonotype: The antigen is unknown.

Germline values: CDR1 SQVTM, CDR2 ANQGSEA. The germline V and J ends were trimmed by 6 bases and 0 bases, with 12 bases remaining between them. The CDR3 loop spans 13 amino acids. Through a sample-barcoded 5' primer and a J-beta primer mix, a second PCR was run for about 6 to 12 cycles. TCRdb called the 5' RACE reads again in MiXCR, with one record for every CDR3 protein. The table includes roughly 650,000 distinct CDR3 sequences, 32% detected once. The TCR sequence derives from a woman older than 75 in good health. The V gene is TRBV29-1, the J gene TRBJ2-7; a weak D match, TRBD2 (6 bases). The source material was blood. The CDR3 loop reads CSVYSGSSYEQYF. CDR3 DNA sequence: TGCAGCGTATATAGCGGCAGCTCCTACGAGCAGTACTTC.